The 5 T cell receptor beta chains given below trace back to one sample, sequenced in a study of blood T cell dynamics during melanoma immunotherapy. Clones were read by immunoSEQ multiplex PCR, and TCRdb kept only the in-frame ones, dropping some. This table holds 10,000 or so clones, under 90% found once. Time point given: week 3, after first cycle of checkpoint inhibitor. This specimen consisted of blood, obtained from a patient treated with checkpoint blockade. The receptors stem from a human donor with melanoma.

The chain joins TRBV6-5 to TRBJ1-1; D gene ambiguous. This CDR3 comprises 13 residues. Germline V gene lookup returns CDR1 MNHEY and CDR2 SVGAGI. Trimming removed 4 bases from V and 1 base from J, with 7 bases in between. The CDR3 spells CASSSLSNTEAFF. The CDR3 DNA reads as TGTGCCAGCAGTTCCCTTTCGAACACTGAAGCTTTCTTT.

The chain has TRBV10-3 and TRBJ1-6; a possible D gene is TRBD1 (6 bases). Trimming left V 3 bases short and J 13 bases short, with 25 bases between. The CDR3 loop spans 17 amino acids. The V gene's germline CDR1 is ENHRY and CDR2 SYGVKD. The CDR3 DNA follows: TGTGCCATCAGTGATTATAGTGACTCGGGGGCGAGTCGGCCCCTCCACTTT. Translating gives CAISDYSDSGASRPLHF.

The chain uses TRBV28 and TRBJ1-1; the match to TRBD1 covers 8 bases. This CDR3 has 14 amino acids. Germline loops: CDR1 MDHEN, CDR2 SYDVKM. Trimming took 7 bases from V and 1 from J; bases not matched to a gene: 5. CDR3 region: CASITGGPNTEAFF. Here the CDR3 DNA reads TGTGCCAGCATAACAGGGGGGCCGAACACTGAAGCTTTCTTT.

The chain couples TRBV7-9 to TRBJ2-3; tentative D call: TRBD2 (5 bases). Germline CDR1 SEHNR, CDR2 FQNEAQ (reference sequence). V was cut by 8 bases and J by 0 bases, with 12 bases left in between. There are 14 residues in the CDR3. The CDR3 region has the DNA TGTGCCAGCGGCACGGGATCAAGCACAGATACGCAGTATTTT. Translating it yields CASGTGSSTDTQYF.

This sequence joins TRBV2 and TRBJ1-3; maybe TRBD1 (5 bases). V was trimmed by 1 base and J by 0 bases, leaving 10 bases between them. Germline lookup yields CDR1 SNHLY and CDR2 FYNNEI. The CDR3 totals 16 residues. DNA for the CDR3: TGTGCCAGCAGTGAAGATAAGGGACGCTCTGGAAACACCATATATTTT. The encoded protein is CASSEDKGRSGNTIYF. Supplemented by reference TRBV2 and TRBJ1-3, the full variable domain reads EPEVTQTPSHQVTQMGQEVILRCVPISNHLYFYWYRQILGQKVEFLVSFYNNEISEKSEIFDDQFSVERPDGSNFTLKIRSTKLEDSAMYFCASSEDKGRSGNTIYFGEGSWLTVV.